Below are 14 T cell receptor beta chains sequenced from a single sample in a study of CD8 T cells in Susac syndrome. RNA, at roughly 0.45 to 1 ug, was reverse transcribed with random hexamers. One entry per CDR3 protein results from TCRdb running MiXCR on the immunoSEQ multiplex PCR reads. The data contain some 210,000 distinct CDR3 sequences, over 90% of them seen just once; the ten biggest clones take up roughly 0.14%. The sequenced sample consisted of CD4+ T cells from PBMCs. Every receptor here comes from a human donor with Susac syndrome.

The chain employs TRBV29-1 and TRBJ1-2; D unresolved. Trimming removed 5 bases at V and 8 bases at J, with 12 bases between. Germline CDR1 SQVTM, CDR2 ANQGSEA. The length of the CDR3 is 11 residues. CDR3 in DNA: TGCAGCGTTAGCATCTCGGGAGGCTACACCTTC. As protein: CSVSISGGYTF.

The chain carries TRBV12-3 or TRBV12-4 and TRBJ2-5; 9 bases match TRBD1. V lost 6 bases to trimming and J lost 6 bases; unmatched junction nucleotides: 8. CDR3 length: 14 amino acids. CDR3 sequence: CASSPWDREKTQYF. CDR3 coding DNA: TGTGCCAGCAGCCCTTGGGACAGGGAAAAGACCCAGTACTTC.

This rearrangement joins TRBV7-6 to TRBJ2-5; a weak D match, TRBD1 (6 bases). Trimming cost V 1 base and J 4 bases, with 10 bases left between them. This CDR3 contains 14 residues. Germline lookup yields CDR1 SGHVS and CDR2 FNYEAQ. The CDR3 reads CASSLGTGLETQYF. CDR3 bases: TGTGCCAGCAGCTTAGGAACAGGGTTAGAGACCCAGTACTTC. The full variable domain, in which reference TRBV7-6 and TRBJ2-5 provide the parts outside the CDR3, is GAGVSQSPRYKVTKRGQDVALRCDPISGHVSLYWYRQALGQGPEFLTYFNYEAQQDKSGLPNDRFSAERPEGSISTLTIQRTEQRDSAMYRCASSLGTGLETQYFGPGTRLLVL.

CDR3 residues: CASTRGGSYEQYF. DNA of the CDR3: TGTGCCAGCACACGAGGCGGTTCCTACGAGCAGTACTTC. This rearrangement joins TRBV12-3 or TRBV12-4 to TRBJ2-7; no definite D call. This CDR3 spans 13 amino acids. The V and J ends lost 7 bases and 1 base respectively, with 11 bases between them.

This chain uses TRBV6-5 with TRBJ1-2, with D unclear. Trimming cost V 5 bases and J 8 bases, with 15 bases left between them. Per the germline V gene, CDR1 is MNHEY and CDR2 is SVGAGI. The CDR3 sequence is 13 residues long. CDR3 nucleotide sequence: TGTGCCAGCAGTGTTAGAGCCGAGTCGGGCTACACCTTC. This encodes CASSVRAESGYTF.

This clonotype was counted only a few times. This chain links TRBV10-2 with TRBJ1-5; D is uncertain. The V gene's germline CDR1 is WSHSY and CDR2 SAAADI. V was clipped by 8 bases and J by 3 bases, with 8 bases between them. The CDR3 is 12 residues long. In nucleotides, the CDR3 is TGCGCCAGCCAAGGTAACAATCAGCCCCAGCATTTT. Its translation: CASQGNNQPQHF.

The rearrangement joins TRBV18 to TRBJ2-7; TRBD1 matches 8 bases. This CDR3 is 17 amino acids long. J lost 2 bases, V lost 1 base, and 10 bases had no gene match. Germline V lookup: CDR1 KGHSH, CDR2 LQKENI. This CDR3 reads CASSPLSGTGLTYEQYF. The DNA for the CDR3 is TGTGCCAGCTCACCACTGTCCGGGACAGGCCTTACCTACGAGCAGTACTTC.

The chain couples TRBV6-5 to TRBJ1-5, with 9 bases fitting TRBD1. The trim removed 0 bases at V and 3 bases at J, leaving 6 bases unmatched. This CDR3 contains 17 residues. CDR1 MNHEY and CDR2 SVGAGI come from the germline V gene. The chain's CDR3 is CASSYSPGQGLNQPQHF. The CDR3 DNA reads TGTGCCAGCAGTTACTCTCCGGGACAGGGTCTCAATCAGCCCCAGCATTTT.

This clonotype appeared once. The chain joins TRBV6-2 or TRBV6-3 to TRBJ2-5; D is uncertain. The CDR3 length is 14 residues. Germline assignment: CDR1 MNHEY and CDR2 SVGEGT. Trimming left V 5 bases short and J 0 bases short, with 10 bases between. The CDR3 DNA is TGTGCCAGCAGTCGCCTACATAACCAAGAGACCCAGTACTTC. The encoded protein is CASSRLHNQETQYF.

The CDR3 loop is CASSLGQRDSPLHF. CDR3 DNA: TGTGCCAGCAGCCTGGGACAGCGAGATTCACCCCTCCACTTT. V is TRBV6-1 and J is TRBJ1-6; TRBD1 matches 7 bases. Trimming cost V 6 bases and J 8 bases; bases outside gene matches: 7. Germline assignment: CDR1 MNHNS and CDR2 SASEGT. The CDR3 covers 14 residues.

The V and J genes are TRBV30 and TRBJ1-1; 9 bases map to TRBD1. CDR1 and CDR2 from the germline V gene are GTSNPN and SVGIG (reference sequence). The ends lost 2 bases at V and 3 bases at J; junction bases unmatched: 7. The CDR3 consists of 15 residues. The CDR3 DNA reads as TGTGCCTGGAGTACAGGGGGCGCAGAGGACACTGAAGCTTTCTTT. Amino acids: CAWSTGGAEDTEAFF.

The rearrangement uses TRBV30 and TRBJ2-1, with 16 bases matching TRBD2. The CDR3 is 17 amino acids. CDR1 and CDR2 (germline): GTSNPN, SVGIG (reference sequence). The ends lost 1 base at V and 8 bases at J; junction bases unmatched: 8. CDR3 in amino acids: CAWSAGTSGGANDEQFF. The CDR3 nucleotides are TGTGCCTGGAGTGCCGGGACTAGCGGGGGGGCTAATGATGAGCAGTTCTTC.

The gene calls are TRBV20-1 and TRBJ1-4; possible D gene TRBD1, 5 bases. This CDR3 region has 14 residues. The V and J ends lost 0 bases and 8 bases respectively, with 13 bases between them. Germline assignment: CDR1 DFQATT and CDR2 SNEGSKA (reference sequence). Here the CDR3 reads CSARDSGLWEKLFF. The CDR3 DNA follows: TGCAGTGCTAGAGATTCGGGACTCTGGGAAAAACTGTTTTTT.

CDR3 DNA: TGCAGCGTTCAGGCTAGCCGGGGCAATGAGCAGTTCTTC. Residues: CSVQASRGNEQFF. The genes are TRBV29-1 and TRBJ2-1; D is perhaps TRBD2 (5 bases). V dropped 5 bases and J dropped 6 bases, with 14 bases sitting between them. This CDR3 comprises 13 residues. Germline V gene lookup returns CDR1 SQVTM and CDR2 ANQGSEA.